This TCR beta chain was identified during a study of cytomegalovirus exposure and HLA in healthy donors. Primers included in the PCR were 60 Vbeta and 13 Jbeta primers. Repertoires were generated with immunoSEQ multiplex PCR, while TCRdb's copy carries only in-frame clones and drops some. This sample carries some 180,000 clones, 76% of them seen once, and the ten largest clones take about 1.6%. This CDR3 is 19 amino acids long. Per the germline V gene, CDR1 is SEHNR and CDR2 is FQNEAQ (reference sequence). Trimming took off 4 bases at V and 5 bases at J, with 26 bases between the two ends. Sequencing was carried out using PBMCs. The sequence was collected from a man between 18 and 29 years old in good health and CMV-seronegative. The rearrangement links TRBV7-9 to TRBJ2-2, with D possibly matching TRBD2 (6 bases). The CDR3 coding sequence is TGTGCCAGCAGCTCTGTTTCCCCCCGGGACGGGAGATGGACCGGGGAGCTGTTTTTT. This sequence encodes CASSSVSPRDGRWTGELFF.